This T cell receptor (beta chain) was found in a study of Ad26.COV2.S vaccination and SARS-CoV-2 variants. Treatment of the sample: about 20 received Ad26.COV2.S at low or high dose, single or two shots; 5 received placebo; per-sample allocation not given. Samples analyzed were those drawn on day 63 after the first vaccine or placebo injection. This person who donated was an adult of 18-55 years in Boston. Points from the study as a whole: Greater spike-specific TCR breadth was seen in vaccine recipients than in placebo recipients. Breadth, reportedly substantial, characterized the spike-specific CD8+ and CD4+ T cell responses after vaccination. The TCR breadth and depth analyses may have produced an underestimate of total T cell responses.

The CDR3 spans 15 residues. V was trimmed by 6 bases and J by 3 bases, leaving 17 bases between them. Remarks on this clone: As yet, its antigen is unknown.

Repertoires were generated with immunoSEQ multiplex PCR, while TCRdb's copy carries only in-frame clones and drops some. The sample consists of a few hundred thousand clones, around four fifths of them appearing once. The chain links TRBV23-1 to TRBJ1-2; D possibly corresponds to TRBD1 (6 bases). TRBV23-1 is given ORF status, its function remaining uncertain. Here the sequenced sample was peripheral blood, taken in a trial of Ad26.COV2.S vaccine versus placebo. This clonotype originated in a person between 18 and 65 years old who received the Ad26.COV2.S COVID-19 vaccine or a placebo. CDR3 loop: CASRMNRENDYGYTF. CDR3 nucleotide sequence: TGCGCCAGCAGGATGAACAGGGAAAATGACTATGGCTACACCTTC.